One and the same sample provided the 23 T cell receptor beta chains below, sequenced in a study of blood T cells in healthy people across ages. Then a second PCR, running roughly 7 to 12 cycles, was carried out with a sample-barcoded 5' primer and a J-beta primer mix. TCRdb independently ran MiXCR on the 5' RACE reads; one entry per CDR3 protein. Of hundreds of thousands of distinct CDR3 sequences detected, about half appear once; the ten largest clones hold 45% to 55%. The sequenced sample was blood. These receptors were obtained from a man aged 60-69 years in good health.

The chain uses TRBV16 and TRBJ2-5; D not certain. The J call is in doubt because the DNA end fits TRBJ2-7 better. The germline gives CDR1 KGHSY, CDR2 FQNENV. This CDR3 is 14 amino acids long. The CDR3, as DNA: TGTGCCAGCAGCGAAGGGTCCTCTCTGAGCGAGCAGTACTTC. Residues: CASSEGSSLSEQYF.

The table lists this clonotype with a few counts. The V call is TRBV28, the J call TRBJ2-4, with D uncertain. Trimming shortened V by 7 bases and J by 9 bases, and 10 bases separated the two germline ends. The germline V gene has CDR1 MDHEN and CDR2 SYDVKM. The CDR3 has 11 amino acids. The CDR3 here is CASTKRSIQYF. CDR3 bases: TGTGCCAGCACCAAAAGAAGCATTCAGTACTTC.

The chain recombines TRBV6-4 with TRBJ2-3, with a possible D match to TRBD2 (6 bases). The CDR3 has 15 residues. Germline V gene data show CDR1 as MRHNA and CDR2 as SNTAGT. Trimming removed 6 bases from V and 2 bases from J, with 15 bases in between. The CDR3 DNA reads as TGTGCCAGCAGCGAGGAGGGCCACTCCACAGATACGCAGTATTTT. It translates to CASSEEGHSTDTQYF.

The rearrangement uses TRBV4-2 and TRBJ1-2; no reliable D call. The ends were cut back, 0 bases at V and 4 bases at J, with 9 bases in the middle. The CDR3 sequence is 14 residues long. Germline V CDR1 and CDR2: LGHNA, YNFKEQ. The CDR3, as DNA: TGTGCCAGCAGCCAAGATCTAGGAAGCTATGGCTACACCTTC. Amino acids: CASSQDLGSYGYTF.

The chain recombines TRBV9 with TRBJ1-2; 11 nucleotides match TRBD1. J was trimmed by 4 bases and V by 3 bases; bases with no gene match: 8. The germline gives CDR1 SGDLS, CDR2 YYNGEE. This CDR3 comprises 16 residues. DNA of the CDR3: TGTGCCAGCAGCGCTTTTGGGACAGGGGGAAGCTATGGCTACACCTTC. It yields the protein CASSAFGTGGSYGYTF.

This clonotype was detected many times. The rearrangement joins TRBV29-1 to TRBJ2-7, with 8 bases aligning to TRBD2. J was trimmed by 4 bases and V by 6 bases; bases with no gene match: 17. CDR3 length: 16 residues. Germline CDR1 SQVTM, CDR2 ANQGSEA. The CDR3, as DNA: TGCAGCGTCCTCAAGGGGGGTAGCGGGGCATCATACGAGCAGTACTTC. Amino acid sequence: CSVLKGGSGASYEQYF.

This clonotype was recorded only once. The chain has TRBV24-1 and TRBJ2-3; weak D call: TRBD1 (5 bases). CDR3 length equals 15 residues. The V end was cut by 2 bases, the J end by 2 bases, with 10 bases between. Per germline, CDR1 KGHDR and CDR2 SFDVKD. CDR3 DNA: TGTGCCACCAGTGATTCCAGGGTCCCCACAGATACGCAGTATTTT. It yields the protein CATSDSRVPTDTQYF.

The chain links TRBV7-9 to TRBJ2-7; D might be TRBD1 (6 bases). The end of the DNA is better explained by TRBJ2-5, so the J call may be wrong. Per the germline V gene, CDR1 is SEHNR and CDR2 is FQNEAQ (reference sequence). CDR3 length equals 14 residues. DNA for the CDR3: TGTGCCAGCAGAGCGGACAGTAGGGGAGAGACCCAGTACTTC. Translation: CASRADSRGETQYF.

The rearrangement joins TRBV15 to TRBJ2-5; 10 positions match TRBD1. The J call may be faulty, since TRBJ2-7 better matches the DNA end. From germline, CDR1 is LNHNV and CDR2 YYDKDF (reference sequence). This CDR3 has 15 residues. The CDR3 coding sequence is TGTGCCACCAGCAGAGTTGGGACAGGGGCGGGCGAGCAGTACTTC. Its translation: CATSRVGTGAGEQYF.

V and J are TRBV5-5 and TRBJ1-1; 10 bases are a match to TRBD1. CDR3 length: 13 amino acids. Germline values: CDR1 SGHKS, CDR2 YYEKEE (reference sequence). V lost 3 bases to trimming and J lost 9 bases; unmatched junction nucleotides: 5. The CDR3 sequence is CASSSLGQGKAFF. As DNA, the CDR3 is TGTGCCAGCAGCTCCCTGGGACAGGGGAAAGCTTTCTTT.

The table lists this clonotype with many counts. This chain uses TRBV6-6 with TRBJ2-7, with no clear D. Germline V gene sequence: CDR1 MNHNY, CDR2 SVGAGI (reference sequence). The CDR3 has 12 amino acids. V shed 5 bases and J shed 1 base, with 6 bases lying between them. DNA of the CDR3: TGTGCCAGCAGTCGTGGGTCCTACGAGCAGTACTTC. Amino acids: CASSRGSYEQYF.

This clonotype occurred a few times. The chain has TRBV7-2 and TRBJ2-7, with a tentative D call TRBD2 (6 bases). CDR3 size: 15 residues. Trimming removed 5 bases from V and 1 base from J, with 15 bases in between. Germline values: CDR1 SGHTA, CDR2 FQGNSA. CDR3 amino acids: CASSPASAKSYEQYF. The CDR3, as DNA: TGTGCCAGCAGCCCCGCTAGCGCCAAATCCTACGAGCAGTACTTC.

The chain joins TRBV7-2 to TRBJ2-1; the D gene is possibly TRBD2 (5 bases). Germline V gene data show CDR1 as SGHTA and CDR2 as FQGNSA. The CDR3 is made up of 14 amino acids. The germline V and J ends were trimmed by 5 bases and 5 bases, with 13 bases remaining between them. The CDR3 nucleotides read TGTGCCAGCAGCAGCCAACCGGGGAACAATGAGCAGTTCTTC. Translating gives CASSSQPGNNEQFF.

The CDR3 nucleotides are TGTGCCAGCAGCTTTTTCCAGGGGGTATACAATGAGCAGTACTTC. Amino acids: CASSFFQGVYNEQYF. This chain joins TRBV7-9 and TRBJ2-7, with 7 bases identical to TRBD1. Losses at the gene ends were 3 bases for V and 7 bases for J; bases not matched to a gene: 12. CDR3 size: 15 residues. CDR1 is SEHNR, CDR2 FQNEAQ, per germline (reference sequence).

This clonotype was recorded once. V gene TRBV29-1 combines with J gene TRBJ2-1; the D call may be TRBD1 or TRBD2 (5 bases each). Germline-derived CDR1 and CDR2 are SQVTM and ANQGSEA. V shed 6 bases and J shed 6 bases, with 12 bases lying between them. The CDR3 runs to 12 residues. As DNA, the CDR3 is TGCAGCGTCACGGGGACCCTCAATGAGCAGTTCTTC. Protein sequence: CSVTGTLNEQFF.

In this sample, this clonotype turned up a few times. The gene calls are TRBV29-1 and TRBJ2-5; TRBD2 matches 8 bases. CDR1 and CDR2 from the germline V gene are SQVTM and ANQGSEA. Trimming took 4 bases from V and 7 from J; bases not matched to a gene: 8. The CDR3 is 13 residues long. In DNA form, the CDR3 reads TGCAGCGTTGTCCCGGGACTAGGGGGGACCCAGTACTTC. Translation: CSVVPGLGGTQYF.

The rearrangement links TRBV7-2 to TRBJ1-5, with D possibly matching TRBD1 (6 bases). This CDR3 has 15 residues. Germline values: CDR1 SGHTA, CDR2 FQGNSA. V gave up 2 bases and J gave up 4 bases, with 12 bases separating them. The CDR3 DNA is TGTGCCAGCAGCTTACAGGCAGGGGCTAATCAGCCCCAGCATTTT. Its translation is CASSLQAGANQPQHF.

J is TRBJ2-1 and V is TRBV7-2; 9 bases are shared with TRBD2. Germline V CDR1 and CDR2: SGHTA, FQGNSA. The CDR3 length is 15 residues. The trim removed 5 bases at V and 6 bases at J, leaving 8 bases unmatched. CDR3 sequence: CASSQLAGVVNEQFF. CDR3 coding DNA: TGTGCCAGCAGCCAACTAGCGGGTGTCGTCAATGAGCAGTTCTTC.

V usage is TRBV7-9 and J usage is TRBJ1-2; unclear D gene. The CDR3 length is 13 residues. The V end was cut by 5 bases, the J end by 0 bases, with 7 bases between. Germline lookup yields CDR1 SEHNR and CDR2 FQNEAQ (reference sequence). CDR3 nucleotides: TGTGCCAGCAGCCCCTCAGCTAACTATGGCTACACCTTC. This sequence encodes CASSPSANYGYTF.

For this clonotype: Since a much larger clone is just one base distant, this may be a read error. V gene TRBV5-5 combines with J gene TRBJ1-2; 7 bases agree with TRBD1. The CDR3 is 13 amino acids. Germline loops: CDR1 SGHKS, CDR2 YYEKEE (reference sequence). Here the CDR3 DNA reads TGTGCCAGCGACCCCGGACAGGTTTATGGCTGCACCTTC. Its translation: CASDPGQVYGCTF.

The chain combines TRBV29-1 with TRBJ2-7, with TRBD1 matching over 11 bases. CDR3 length equals 14 residues. Germline lookup yields CDR1 SQVTM and CDR2 ANQGSEA. Trimming cost V 4 bases and J 5 bases; bases outside gene matches: 7. CDR3 nucleotide sequence: TGCAGCGTTGGGGGCGGACAGGGGGCCAACGAGCAGTACTTC. As protein: CSVGGGQGANEQYF.

The chain links TRBV27 to TRBJ1-6; no clear D gene. Germline-derived CDR1 and CDR2 are MNHEY and SMNVEV (reference sequence). The CDR3 totals 16 residues. The V gene lost 6 bases and the J gene lost 3 bases, with 15 bases spanning the gap. CDR3 in amino acids: CASRPLFMGYNSPLHF. The DNA of the CDR3 is TGTGCCAGCAGACCCTTATTTATGGGCTATAATTCACCCCTCCACTTT.

The chain couples TRBV18 to TRBJ2-4; 8 bases align to TRBD2. The V segment lost 5 bases and the J segment 8 bases; nucleotides outside the gene matches: 8. This CDR3 has 14 residues. The germline V gene has CDR1 KGHSH and CDR2 LQKENI. CDR3 in DNA: TGTGCCAGCTCAACACACGGGGGGGGTGACATTCAGTACTTC. Encoded protein: CASSTHGGGDIQYF.